This TCR beta chain was recovered during a study of T cell responses to AZD1222 COVID-19 vaccine. Study-wide points: In all cases, repertoires were sampled only after the peak T cell response. CD4 TCRs covered the whole spike, strongest at regions 160-218 and 743-854. Donors were chiefly white British, with a greater number of females, and clonal diversity was perhaps underestimated.

This clone showed up just once. Its antigen is not identified. Looked up from germline, CDR1 is MGHRA and CDR2 is YSYEKL. The trim removed 0 bases at V and 0 bases at J, leaving 3 bases unmatched. The CDR3 loop spans 17 amino acids. TCRdb's table, derived via immunoSEQ multiplex PCR, lists solely in-frame clones and lacks some. The data show approximately 120,000 clones, with about 89% seen just once and approximately 9.8% held by the top ten. The gene calls are TRBV4-1 and TRBJ1-4; 8 nucleotides line up with TRBD1. This sequence originates from an adult who received the AZD1222 COVID-19 vaccine. The sample was peripheral blood, taken 28 days after the second AZD1222 dose. The CDR3 protein is CASSQDPTGATNEKLFF. The CDR3 nucleotides read TGCGCCAGCAGCCAAGATCCGACAGGGGCAACTAATGAAAAACTGTTTTTT.